This record looks at one TCR beta chain sequence and its context. Its matching antigen is unknown. Trimming left V 4 bases short and J 0 bases short, with 13 bases between. The CDR3 consists of 16 residues. CDR1 and CDR2 from the germline V gene are SGHRS and YFSETQ. This record belongs to a study of cytomegalovirus exposure and HLA in healthy donors. The PCR contained 60 Vbeta and 13 Jbeta primers. Profiling relied on immunoSEQ multiplex PCR, and the TCRdb table lists in-frame clones only, not all of them. The sample consists of some 78,000 clones, 80% of them appearing once. The donors were healthy bone marrow donors. Findings of the study overall: The authors judged a highly shared variant cluster likely a sequencing artifact. V- and J-gene trimming in TCR beta was tied to a missense DCLRE1C variant by an analysis performed later.

The chain is built from TRBV5-1 and TRBJ1-4; the D is unclear. This receptor was obtained from a woman aged 45 to 65 in good health and CMV-seropositive. Sequenced: PBMCs. DNA for the CDR3: TGCGCCAGCAGCCCCGGTAGCGCAACAACTAATGAAAAACTGTTTTTT. Translated, it gives CASSPGSATTNEKLFF. Filled out from reference TRBV5-1 and TRBJ1-4, the complete variable domain reads KAGVTQTPRYLIKTRGQQVTLSCSPISGHRSVSWYQQTPGQGLQFLFEYFSETQRNKGNFPGRFSGRQFSNSRSEMNVSTLELGDSALYLCASSPGSATTNEKLFFGSGTQLSVL.